This passage covers 16 T cell receptor beta chains from one sample sequenced in a study of cytomegalovirus exposure and HLA in healthy donors. The PCR ran on 60 Vbeta and 13 Jbeta primers. Sequencing was performed with immunoSEQ multiplex PCR; in TCRdb, only in-frame clones are kept and a portion is missing. The sample holds about 200,000 clones; roughly 90% are singletons and the top ten take approximately 0.31%. Sequenced input: PBMCs. The receptors derive from a woman aged 30 to 39 in good health and CMV-seronegative.

The chain recombines TRBV28 with TRBJ2-5, with 12 bases aligning to TRBD2. Per germline, CDR1 MDHEN and CDR2 SYDVKM. The CDR3 runs to 19 residues. The ends lost 5 bases at V and 1 base at J; junction bases unmatched: 14. The CDR3 loop reads CASSHGWGLLAGGQETQYF. CDR3 bases: TGTGCCAGCAGTCATGGGTGGGGACTACTAGCGGGGGGCCAAGAGACCCAGTACTTC. The whole variable domain, remainder taken from reference TRBV28 and TRBJ2-5, is DVKVTQSSRYLVKRTGEKVFLECVQDMDHENMFWYRQDPGLGLRLIYFSYDVKMKEKGDIPEGYSVSREKKERFSLILESASTNQTSMYLCASSHGWGLLAGGQETQYFGPGTRLLVL.

There are a few counts of this clone. The chain joins TRBV27 to TRBJ2-2; TRBD2 agrees at 7 bases. Trimming cost V 0 bases and J 1 base; bases outside gene matches: 5. This CDR3 spans 17 amino acids. Per germline, CDR1 MNHEY and CDR2 SMNVEV (reference sequence). For the CDR3, the DNA is TGTGCCAGCAGTTTATCGGCACTAGCGTGGAACACCGGGGAGCTGTTTTTT. It translates to CASSLSALAWNTGELFF.

This chain joins TRBV11-3 and TRBJ2-3, with TRBD1 matching 9 bases. Germline trimming cut 4 bases from V and 7 bases from J; bases unmatched to any gene: 9. The CDR3 consists of 15 residues. Germline CDR1 is SGHNT and CDR2 is YENEEA. The CDR3 DNA follows: TGTGCCAGCAGCTCTACCCGGACAGGGGTGAATACGCAGTATTTT. The encoded protein is CASSSTRTGVNTQYF.

This chain links TRBV29-1 with TRBJ2-3; 7 bases fit TRBD1. This CDR3 spans 13 amino acids. From germline, CDR1 is SQVTM and CDR2 ANQGSEA. Trimming cost V 7 bases and J 2 bases; bases outside gene matches: 6. The CDR3, as DNA: TGCAGCGCCGAACAGGGGACCACAGATACGCAGTATTTT. This translates into CSAEQGTTDTQYF.

The chain carries TRBV10-3 and TRBJ2-7, with D perhaps matching TRBD2 (7 bases). V lost 2 bases and J 6 bases, leaving 17 bases between the germline ends. The length of the CDR3 is 15 residues. Germline values: CDR1 ENHRY, CDR2 SYGVKD. CDR3 sequence (DNA): TGTGCCATCAGTGAGCGGGCGGGAGTAGGGGGCGAGCAGTACTTC. Translating it yields CAISERAGVGGEQYF.

The chain uses TRBV28 and TRBJ1-2; perhaps TRBD1 as D (6 bases). CDR1 is MDHEN, CDR2 SYDVKM, per germline. Between the trimmed V and J ends, which lost 8 bases and 2 bases, there was a span of 6 bases. CDR3 length equals 11 residues. CDR3: CASGQNYGYTF. Here the CDR3 DNA reads TGTGCCAGCGGACAGAACTATGGCTACACCTTC.

V is TRBV2 and J is TRBJ2-5; 7 bases map to TRBD1. Germline-derived CDR1 and CDR2 are SNHLY and FYNNEI. This CDR3 contains 16 residues. V shed 7 bases and J 0 bases; nucleotides not matched to a gene: 11. CDR3 protein: CASKTYEQGYQETQYF. In DNA, the CDR3 is TGTGCCAGCAAGACTTATGAACAGGGGTACCAAGAGACCCAGTACTTC.

The chain carries TRBV23-1 and TRBJ2-1; perhaps TRBD2 as D (6 bases). TRBV23-1 is placed among ORFs of uncertain function. The CDR3 has 15 residues. V was cut by 3 bases and J by 9 bases, with 18 bases left in between. DNA of the CDR3: TGCGCCAGCAGTCACCTTAGATCCGGGACTGTTGAGCAGTTCTTC. Protein: CASSHLRSGTVEQFF.

The V call is TRBV11-1, the J call TRBJ2-1; TRBD2 agrees at 7 bases. J lost 4 bases, V lost 4 bases, and 10 bases had no gene match. The V gene's germline CDR1 is SGHAT and CDR2 FQDESV (reference sequence). There are 16 residues in the CDR3. The CDR3 region is CASSSMGLPIYNEQFF. DNA for the CDR3: TGTGCCAGCAGCTCGATGGGACTACCAATATACAATGAGCAGTTCTTC.

V is TRBV5-1 and J is TRBJ1-5; D is perhaps TRBD1 (6 bases). Germline V lookup: CDR1 SGHRS, CDR2 YFSETQ. The V and J ends lost 4 bases and 5 bases respectively, with 10 bases between them. The CDR3 spans 13 residues. The CDR3 loop is CASSRDIDQPQHF. In nucleotides, the CDR3 is TGCGCCAGCAGCCGGGACATTGATCAGCCCCAGCATTTT.

This clone was seen once. The chain has TRBV28 and TRBJ1-5; no definite D call. This CDR3 contains 11 residues. Per germline, CDR1 MDHEN and CDR2 SYDVKM. Trimming cost V 5 bases and J 7 bases, with 6 bases left between them. In DNA, the CDR3 is TGTGCCAGCAGTCGAGGGCAGCCCCAGCATTTT. It is translated as CASSRGQPQHF. Looking up the rest from reference TRBV28 and TRBJ1-5 gives the full variable domain: DVKVTQSSRYLVKRTGEKVFLECVQDMDHENMFWYRQDPGLGLRLIYFSYDVKMKEKGDIPEGYSVSREKKERFSLILESASTNQTSMYLCASSRGQPQHFGDGTRLSIL.

This chain links TRBV28 with TRBJ2-2; TRBD1 agrees at 8 bases. CDR3 length: 14 amino acids. The ends lost 6 bases at V and 4 bases at J; junction bases unmatched: 4. Looked up from germline, CDR1 is MDHEN and CDR2 is SYDVKM. The CDR3 DNA sequence: TGTGCCAGCAGCCCTGACAGGGGCACCGGGGAGCTGTTTTTT. Protein product: CASSPDRGTGELFF.

The V gene is TRBV4-1, the J gene TRBJ2-1, with unresolved D. The V end lost 1 base, the J end lost 0 bases, and 13 bases lay between the germline ends. Germline V CDR1 and CDR2: MGHRA, YSYEKL. This CDR3 is built from 17 residues. The CDR3 spells CASSQGLPPSSYNEQFF. CDR3 sequence (DNA): TGCGCCAGCAGCCAAGGCCTTCCTCCGAGCTCCTACAATGAGCAGTTCTTC.

CDR3 DNA sequence: TGTGCCAGCAGACACTGGACTAGCGGGAGGGTGTGGTCCGGGGAGCTGTTTTTT. This codes for CASRHWTSGRVWSGELFF. The rearrangement links TRBV28 to TRBJ2-2; 15 bases are shared with TRBD2. This CDR3 spans 18 amino acids. With 6 bases clipped from V and 6 bases from J, the junction kept 11 bases outside the gene matches. Germline CDR1 reads MDHEN; CDR2 reads SYDVKM. The full variable domain, in which reference TRBV28 and TRBJ2-2 provide the parts outside the CDR3, is DVKVTQSSRYLVKRTGEKVFLECVQDMDHENMFWYRQDPGLGLRLIYFSYDVKMKEKGDIPEGYSVSREKKERFSLILESASTNQTSMYLCASRHWTSGRVWSGELFFGEGSRLTVL.

The chain has TRBV19 and TRBJ1-4; TRBD1 aligns across 7 bases. V trimming: 3 bases; J trimming: 7 bases; junction bases outside the gene matches: 11. This CDR3 has 16 residues. Germline CDR1 is LNHDA and CDR2 is SQIVND (reference sequence). The CDR3 nucleotides are TGTGCCAGTAGTATGCCCTTCGGACAGGCTAGTGAAAAACTGTTTTTT. It is translated as CASSMPFGQASEKLFF.

This chain connects TRBV4-2 to TRBJ1-2; D gene uncertain. Germline loops: CDR1 LGHNA, CDR2 YNFKEQ. The CDR3 loop spans 15 amino acids. V gave up 0 bases and J gave up 1 base, with 9 bases separating them. CDR3 DNA sequence: TGTGCCAGCAGCCAAGATATAACAGATAACTATGGCTACACCTTC. As protein: CASSQDITDNYGYTF.